These 9 T cell receptor beta chains were all obtained from the same sample, sequenced in a study of blood T cell repertoires in COVID-19. TCRdb's table, derived via immunoSEQ multiplex PCR, lists solely in-frame clones and lacks some. The sample lists approximately 240,000 clones; roughly 84% were seen once. The sample comprised peripheral blood. These receptors all come from a woman between 35 and 50 years old with active or convalescent COVID-19.

This clone appeared many times. The genes are TRBV27 and TRBJ1-1, with D unclear. With 7 bases removed from V and 1 base from J, the gap between germline ends came to 10 bases. The germline gives CDR1 MNHEY, CDR2 SMNVEV (reference sequence). The CDR3 consists of 13 residues. CDR3 nucleotide sequence: TGTGCCAGCAATTTGGCGGAGAACACTGAAGCTTTCTTT. It is translated as CASNLAENTEAFF.

The rearrangement links TRBV21-1 to TRBJ2-2; TRBD2, the D gene given by the table, was not confirmed from the DNA. TRBV21-1 is classified as a pseudogene. CDR3 length: 18 amino acids. CDR3 region: CASPTRPTSPEDTGELFF. The CDR3 DNA sequence: TGTGCCAGCCCCACGAGGCCTACTAGCCCTGAGGACACCGGGGAGCTGTTTTTT.

This chain joins TRBV18 and TRBJ1-2; 8 positions match TRBD1. This CDR3 is built from 12 residues. Trimming at V came to 3 bases and at J to 8 bases, leaving 2 bases not matched to a gene. From germline, CDR1 is KGHSH and CDR2 LQKENI. Here the CDR3 DNA reads TGTGCCAGCTCACCGGACAGGGAGGGCTACACCTTC. The encoded protein is CASSPDREGYTF.

This chain uses TRBV9 with TRBJ1-2; 11 bases line up with TRBD1. There are 14 residues in the CDR3. Germline V gene lookup returns CDR1 SGDLS and CDR2 YYNGEE. V was clipped by 1 base and J by 5 bases; unmatched bases: 1. CDR3 sequence reads: CASSVRDRGYGYTF. CDR3 in DNA: TGTGCCAGCAGCGTACGGGACAGGGGGTATGGCTACACCTTC.

This chain connects TRBV14 to TRBJ1-2; 11 nucleotides match TRBD1. After removal of 0 bases from V and 7 bases from J, the junction contained 7 bases not matched to a gene. Germline V gene sequence: CDR1 SGHDN, CDR2 FVKESK. This CDR3 has 16 residues. CDR3 loop: CASSQDLGQGASGYTF. The CDR3 DNA sequence: TGTGCCAGCAGCCAAGACCTCGGACAGGGGGCGAGTGGCTACACCTTC.

This clone appeared a few times. This same CDR3 is encoded by further DNA sequences in the sample. V and J are TRBV19 and TRBJ1-1; no reliable D call. The CDR3 is 13 amino acids. The V gene's germline CDR1 is LNHDA and CDR2 SQIVND (reference sequence). V lost 3 bases to trimming and J lost 2 bases, with 7 bases between them. This CDR3 reads CASSIVRNTEAFF. CDR3 sequence (DNA): TGTGCCAGTAGTATCGTTAGAAACACTGAAGCTTTCTTT. The entire variable domain, with the rest obtained from reference TRBV19 and TRBJ1-1, is as follows: DGGITQSPKYLFRKEGQNVTLSCEQNLNHDAMYWYRQDPGQGLRLIYYSQIVNDFQKGDIAEGYSVSREKKESFPLTVTSAQKNPTAFYLCASSIVRNTEAFFGQGTRLTVV.

The chain uses TRBV28 and TRBJ1-3; D perhaps matches TRBD1 (6 bases). The CDR3 is 15 residues long. V lost 3 bases, J lost 4 bases, and 13 bases lay in between. CDR1 and CDR2 (germline): MDHEN, SYDVKM. The CDR3 nucleotides are TGTGCCAGCAGTTTGGGGGGGGCGCAAGGAAACACCATATATTTT. Its protein product is CASSLGGAQGNTIYF. Drawing the rest from reference TRBV28 and TRBJ1-3, the complete variable domain is DVKVTQSSRYLVKRTGEKVFLECVQDMDHENMFWYRQDPGLGLRLIYFSYDVKMKEKGDIPEGYSVSREKKERFSLILESASTNQTSMYLCASSLGGAQGNTIYFGEGSWLTVV.

This clone was detected once. The gene calls are TRBV5-5 and TRBJ2-7; TRBD1 might be the D (8 bases). The V and J ends lost 4 bases and 5 bases respectively, with 13 bases between them. The CDR3 sequence is 13 residues long. Germline loops: CDR1 SGHKS, CDR2 YYEKEE (reference sequence). CDR3 residues: CASSRTGGDEQYV. As DNA, the CDR3 is TGTGCCAGCAGCCGAACAGGGGGGGACGAGCAGTACGTC.

V usage is TRBV28 and J usage is TRBJ1-2; 8 nucleotides align to TRBD1. The CDR3 is made up of 14 amino acids. CDR1 and CDR2 (germline): MDHEN, SYDVKM. The J segment lost 8 bases and the V segment lost 6 bases, leaving 11 bases of the junction unmatched. This chain's CDR3 is CASRPTPDRGGYTF. CDR3 sequence (DNA): TGTGCCAGCAGACCTACGCCTGACAGGGGCGGCTACACCTTC.